The 19 T cell receptor beta chains given below trace back to one sample, sequenced in a study of blood T cell repertoires in COVID-19. Sequencing used immunoSEQ multiplex PCR; TCRdb keeps in-frame clones, though not all of them. The sample has 57,000 or so clones; 60% to 85% are singletons. The source material was peripheral blood. These receptors were collected from a man between 50 and 59 years old with active or convalescent COVID-19.

The V gene is TRBV19, the J gene TRBJ1-2; D is perhaps TRBD1 (6 bases). The V end lost 7 bases, the J end lost 1 base, and 19 bases lay between the germline ends. CDR3 length: 16 residues. Germline lookup yields CDR1 LNHDA and CDR2 SQIVND (reference sequence). The CDR3 spells CASKRIGQSNNYGYTF. CDR3 bases: TGTGCCAGTAAGCGAATCGGACAGTCAAATAACTATGGCTACACCTTC.

This clone showed up just a few times. J is TRBJ2-5 and V is TRBV19; D gene uncertain. Germline CDR1 reads LNHDA; CDR2 reads SQIVND (reference sequence). Trimming pared 6 bases from V and 5 bases from J, leaving 16 bases between. The CDR3 totals 14 residues. The CDR3 here is CASSMRALEETQYF. DNA of the CDR3: TGTGCCAGTAGCATGCGTGCCTTAGAGGAGACCCAGTACTTC. The full variable domain, rest sourced from reference TRBV19 and TRBJ2-5, is DGGITQSPKYLFRKEGQNVTLSCEQNLNHDAMYWYRQDPGQGLRLIYYSQIVNDFQKGDIAEGYSVSREKKESFPLTVTSAQKNPTAFYLCASSMRALEETQYFGPGTRLLVL.

The chain combines TRBV7-6 with TRBJ2-5; possibly TRBD1 for D (6 bases). The CDR3 is 14 residues long. Germline CDR1 SGHVS, CDR2 FNYEAQ. V was cut by 2 bases and J by 5 bases, with 12 bases left in between. In DNA form, the CDR3 reads TGTGCCAGCAGCTTATTGGTAGACAGGGAGACCCAGTACTTC. Protein sequence: CASSLLVDRETQYF.

The rearrangement uses TRBV27 and TRBJ2-3; tentative D call: TRBD2 (6 bases). The CDR3 has 16 amino acids. Germline V gene sequence: CDR1 MNHEY, CDR2 SMNVEV (reference sequence). The ends were cut back, 4 bases at V and 4 bases at J, with 18 bases in the middle. CDR3 DNA: TGTGCCAGCAGTTCCGGGCGACTGGGGGGAGCAGATACGCAGTATTTT. This encodes CASSSGRLGGADTQYF.

This clone was seen only a few times. The chain couples TRBV18 to TRBJ2-3, with TRBD2 as a possible D gene (7 bases). The CDR3 is 14 residues long. Trimming shortened V by 4 bases and J by 7 bases, and 15 bases separated the two germline ends. Germline V gives CDR1 KGHSH, CDR2 LQKENI. For the CDR3, the DNA is TGTGCCAGCTCACTCCCGGGGGGCCAATATACGCAGTATTTT. As protein: CASSLPGGQYTQYF.

This chain joins TRBV10-2 and TRBJ2-4, with 13 bases aligning to TRBD2. The junction had 8 bases not matched to a gene; V was cut back by 7 bases and J by 2 bases. CDR3 length equals 17 residues. The V gene's germline CDR1 is WSHSY and CDR2 SAAADI. The CDR3 region is CASTSLTSGGSKNIQYF. In DNA form, the CDR3 reads TGCGCCAGCACCTCCCTGACTAGCGGGGGGTCCAAAAACATTCAGTACTTC.

The gene calls are TRBV7-2 and TRBJ1-5; D is ambiguous. The CDR3 length is 14 residues. Germline CDR1 is SGHTA and CDR2 is FQGNSA. Deletions cut 3 bases from V and 3 bases from J, with 9 bases between. CDR3 sequence: CASSFVPSNQPQHF. DNA of the CDR3: TGTGCCAGCAGCTTCGTCCCTTCCAATCAGCCCCAGCATTTT. Full variable domain (remainder filled in from reference TRBV7-2 and TRBJ1-5): GAGVSQSPSNKVTEKGKDVELRCDPISGHTALYWYRQSLGQGLEFLIYFQGNSAPDKSGLPSDRFSAERTGGSVSTLTIQRTQQEDSAVYLCASSFVPSNQPQHFGDGTRLSIL.

This chain connects TRBV5-8 to TRBJ1-4; TRBD1 might be the D (6 bases). The CDR3 spans 14 residues. Germline V gene data show CDR1 as SGHTS and CDR2 as YDEGEE. V was trimmed by 0 bases and J by 15 bases, leaving 18 bases between them. The CDR3 DNA reads TGTGCCAGCAGCTTGGTTACAGGGACCCGTCTCGTGTTTTTT. Translation gives CASSLVTGTRLVFF.

The chain links TRBV29-1 to TRBJ1-3; D gene ambiguous. The length of the CDR3 is 13 residues. The germline V and J ends were trimmed by 7 bases and 2 bases, with 12 bases remaining between them. Germline assignment: CDR1 SQVTM and CDR2 ANQGSEA. CDR3 amino acids: CSASGFTGNTIYF. The CDR3 nucleotides are TGCAGCGCGTCCGGGTTCACTGGAAACACCATATATTTT.

The CDR3 bases are TGCAGCGCTCGCTTGGGACAGCTGAACACTGAAGCTTTCTTT. Protein: CSARLGQLNTEAFF. The rearrangement uses TRBV29-1 and TRBJ1-1; TRBD1 matches 7 bases. V shed 7 bases, J shed 0 bases, and the junction held 8 bases outside the gene matches. CDR1 SQVTM and CDR2 ANQGSEA come from the germline V gene. The CDR3 totals 14 residues.

This chain connects TRBV9 to TRBJ2-1, with D maybe TRBD1 (6 bases). Germline CDR1 is SGDLS and CDR2 is YYNGEE. This CDR3 contains 17 residues. V lost 3 bases and J lost 10, with 26 bases in between. This chain's CDR3 is CASSATENRASHGEQFF. The CDR3 region has the DNA TGTGCCAGCAGCGCGACAGAAAACAGGGCGTCCCATGGGGAGCAGTTCTTC.

A single count supports this clone. The chain employs TRBV30 and TRBJ1-1; D might be TRBD1 (6 bases). The CDR3 covers 17 residues. Germline V CDR1 and CDR2: GTSNPN, SVGIG (reference sequence). Trimming took 4 bases from V and 5 from J, leaving 26 bases between them. The CDR3 DNA sequence: TGTGCCTGGAACGCACAAATCAGGGGTGGGGCAAGAACTGAAGCTTTCTTT. It encodes CAWNAQIRGGARTEAFF.

The CDR3 here is CASKRNTGELFF. CDR3 DNA: TGTGCCAGTAAGAGGAACACCGGGGAGCTGTTTTTT. The rearrangement links TRBV19 to TRBJ2-2; D unresolved. Germline lookup yields CDR1 LNHDA and CDR2 SQIVND (reference sequence). CDR3 length: 12 amino acids. With 7 bases removed from V and 1 base from J, the gap between germline ends came to 4 bases.

The gene calls are TRBV11-2 and TRBJ2-3; 10 nucleotides align to TRBD2. The CDR3 is made up of 16 amino acids. CDR1 SGHAT and CDR2 FQNNGV come from the germline V gene. J was trimmed by 5 bases and V by 3 bases; bases with no gene match: 8. In DNA form, the CDR3 reads TGTGCCAGCAGCTTCGAAATAGCGGGAGGCAGAGATACGCAGTATTTT. Encoded protein: CASSFEIAGGRDTQYF.

J is TRBJ1-5 and V is TRBV19; 8 nucleotides agree with TRBD1. There are 18 residues in the CDR3. Germline loops: CDR1 LNHDA, CDR2 SQIVND (reference sequence). V shed 5 bases, J shed 7 bases, and the junction held 19 bases outside the gene matches. CDR3 region: CASSRSPLGTGGVQPQHF. The CDR3 bases are TGTGCCAGTAGTCGGTCCCCCCTCGGGACAGGAGGCGTCCAGCCCCAGCATTTT.

The chain has TRBV9 and TRBJ2-7, with D possibly being TRBD2 (6 bases). The CDR3 length is 15 residues. With 2 bases removed from V and 2 bases from J, the gap between germline ends came to 14 bases. Germline V gene lookup returns CDR1 SGDLS and CDR2 YYNGEE. The CDR3 is CASSVAGGETYEQYF. The CDR3 nucleotides read TGTGCCAGCAGCGTGGCGGGCGGGGAGACCTACGAGCAGTACTTC.

The rearrangement links TRBV7-2 to TRBJ2-1, with D unclear. CDR3 length: 11 residues. CDR1 SGHTA and CDR2 FQGNSA come from the germline V gene. V lost 8 bases, J lost 6 bases, and 8 bases lay in between. CDR3 region: CASEISNEQFF. DNA of the CDR3: TGTGCCAGCGAGATTAGCAATGAGCAGTTCTTC.

In DNA form, the CDR3 reads TGTGCCAGTAGTATAGGTCCTTCACTATATAGCAATCAGCCCCAGCATTTT. It is translated as CASSIGPSLYSNQPQHF. This chain uses TRBV19 with TRBJ1-5; D gene unclear. The V end was cut by 1 base, the J end by 0 bases, with 13 bases between. This CDR3 is 17 amino acids long. Germline loops: CDR1 LNHDA, CDR2 SQIVND (reference sequence).

CDR3 residues: CASSQVGLAEYSGANVLTF. The CDR3, as DNA: TGCGCCAGCAGCCAAGTAGGGCTAGCGGAATACTCTGGGGCCAACGTCCTGACTTTC. V is TRBV4-1 and J is TRBJ2-6, with TRBD2 matching 7 bases. V gave up 1 base and J gave up 0 bases; unmatched junction bases: 9. The germline V gene encodes CDR1 MGHRA and CDR2 YSYEKL. The CDR3 contains 19 residues.